The 21 T cell receptor beta chains presented below share a single source sample, sequenced in a study of OX40 agonist ivuxolimab in advanced cancers. The data were produced by immunoSEQ multiplex PCR, yet TCRdb's version contains in-frame clones alone and is incomplete. The table includes about 36,000 clones, approximately 80% detected once. Specimen: CD4+ or CD8+ T cells sorted from blood, collected in a trial of the OX40 agonist ivuxolimab. These TCRs come from an adult with an advanced solid tumor such as melanoma, head and neck, liver or kidney cancer.

This clone appeared a few times. In nucleotides, the CDR3 is TGTGCCAGCAGCACAGGGTCTACTGAAGCTTTCTTT. Amino acid sequence: CASSTGSTEAFF. The V and J genes are TRBV11-3 and TRBJ1-1; D might be TRBD1 (6 bases). V lost 5 bases, J lost 5 bases, and 9 bases lay in between. CDR1 SGHNT and CDR2 YENEEA come from the germline V gene. The CDR3 contains 12 residues.

The chain combines TRBV4-3 with TRBJ2-3; no clear D gene. V dropped 0 bases and J dropped 0 bases, with 19 bases sitting between them. The CDR3 is 19 residues long. Germline CDR1 is LGHNA and CDR2 is YSLEER. The CDR3 DNA reads as TGCGCCAGCAGCCAAGATCGTTTGGTGGGAACGTCTAGCACAGATACGCAGTATTTT. It translates to CASSQDRLVGTSSTDTQYF.

J is TRBJ2-3 and V is TRBV27; 12 bases are shared with TRBD2. The CDR3 has 18 residues. J was trimmed by 6 bases and V by 5 bases; bases with no gene match: 15. In germline, CDR1 is MNHEY, CDR2 SMNVEV (reference sequence). CDR3 sequence (DNA): TGTGCCAGCAGTCCCACCCCCTCGCCTAGCGGGGGGGCTGATACGCAGTATTTT. It encodes CASSPTPSPSGGADTQYF.

This clone appeared a few times. The V call is TRBV27, the J call TRBJ1-2, with TRBD1 matching over 9 bases. The germline V gene encodes CDR1 MNHEY and CDR2 SMNVEV (reference sequence). The V and J ends lost 8 bases and 0 bases, in that order; junction bases with no gene match: 4. The CDR3 totals 14 residues. The CDR3 bases are TGTGCCAGCCAAGGACAGGGGACTAACTATGGCTACACCTTC. It yields the protein CASQGQGTNYGYTF.

The V call is TRBV15, the J call TRBJ2-6; D is unresolved. The CDR3 is 17 amino acids. With 5 bases removed from V and 0 bases from J, the gap between germline ends came to 14 bases. Germline V lookup: CDR1 LNHNV, CDR2 YYDKDF (reference sequence). In DNA, the CDR3 is TGTGCCACCAGCCGCTACGTGGCTCTCTCTGGGGCCAACGTCCTGACTTTC. This gives the protein CATSRYVALSGANVLTF.

The chain links TRBV6-5 to TRBJ1-4; D gene unclear. The V gene's germline CDR1 is MNHEY and CDR2 SVGAGI. This CDR3 is built from 14 residues. Trimming pared 0 bases from V and 8 bases from J, leaving 10 bases between. CDR3 region: CASSYSGPWEKLFF. The CDR3 coding sequence is TGTGCCAGCAGTTACTCTGGACCCTGGGAAAAACTGTTTTTT.

This clone was observed a single time. The chain has TRBV6-1 and TRBJ2-1; no clear D gene. The CDR3 contains 11 residues. V lost 5 bases, J lost 5 bases, and 4 bases lay in between. From germline, CDR1 is MNHNS and CDR2 SASEGT. The CDR3 DNA follows: TGTGCCAGCAGTTTCAACAATGAGCAGTTCTTC. Its translation: CASSFNNEQFF.

The chain couples TRBV2 to TRBJ2-1; TRBD1 matches at 8 bases. This CDR3 has 15 amino acids. The germline gives CDR1 SNHLY, CDR2 FYNNEI. The trim removed 7 bases at V and 6 bases at J, leaving 11 bases unmatched. As DNA, the CDR3 is TGTGCCAGCAACTTACAGGGGGGTATCTTCAATGAGCAGTTCTTC. Its translation is CASNLQGGIFNEQFF.

The table lists this clone with a count of one. The genes are TRBV2 and TRBJ2-2; D gene unclear. V lost 10 bases and J lost 1, with 7 bases in between. The CDR3 is made up of 12 amino acids. The germline gives CDR1 SNHLY, CDR2 FYNNEI. The CDR3 region is CATTQNTGELFF. DNA for the CDR3: TGTGCCACCACACAGAACACCGGGGAGCTGTTTTTT.

The chain couples TRBV27 to TRBJ2-3, with D hard to call. The V gene lost 5 bases and the J gene lost 0 bases, with 12 bases spanning the gap. The CDR3 contains 15 residues. From germline, CDR1 is MNHEY and CDR2 SMNVEV (reference sequence). The CDR3 loop is CASSQQLPSTDTQYF. The CDR3 region has the DNA TGTGCCAGCAGTCAGCAGTTACCTAGCACAGATACGCAGTATTTT.

The chain is built from TRBV7-9 and TRBJ2-1; tentative D call: TRBD2 (5 bases). V was shortened by 8 bases and J by 3 bases, with 5 bases between the two germline ends. The CDR3 length is 11 residues. Germline V gives CDR1 SEHNR, CDR2 FQNEAQ (reference sequence). The CDR3 loop is CASRGYNEQFF. As DNA, the CDR3 is TGTGCCAGCCGGGGCTACAATGAGCAGTTCTTC.

As to this clone: The CDR3 does not end in the conserved phenylalanine or tryptophan, so this is likely a read error. The DNA is omitted, as the CDR3 cannot be located on it reliably, and the CDR3 follows TCRdb's listing. The V and J genes are TRBV14 and TRBJ2-3. The CDR3 sequence runs 9 residues, both termini included. Germline CDR1 is SGHDN and CDR2 is FVKESK. The CDR3 protein is CASSRLTKR.

A note on this clone: Different DNA sequences within this sample yield the same CDR3. The chain recombines TRBV28 with TRBJ1-2, with TRBD1 as a possible D gene (6 bases). Germline CDR1 is MDHEN and CDR2 is SYDVKM. Trimming took off 2 bases at V and 4 bases at J, with 14 bases between the two ends. This CDR3 is built from 15 residues. The CDR3 DNA sequence: TGTGCCAGCAGTTTACCTCAGGGGCTACCCTATGGCTACACCTTC. Amino acid sequence: CASSLPQGLPYGYTF.

J is TRBJ1-1 and V is TRBV27; D not resolved. V was clipped by 0 bases and J by 5 bases, with 13 bases between them. Germline lookup yields CDR1 MNHEY and CDR2 SMNVEV (reference sequence). The CDR3 totals 15 residues. The CDR3 spells CASSLSAGAGTEAFF. For the CDR3, the DNA is TGTGCCAGCAGTTTATCGGCAGGCGCGGGGACTGAAGCTTTCTTT.

The rearrangement links TRBV19 to TRBJ1-2, with 12 nucleotides matching TRBD1. The germline gives CDR1 LNHDA, CDR2 SQIVND (reference sequence). Germline trimming cut 4 bases from V and 4 bases from J; bases unmatched to any gene: 16. The CDR3 runs 19 residues. CDR3 protein: CASSKHNPGQGAHLYGYTF. CDR3 in DNA: TGTGCCAGTAGTAAACACAATCCGGGACAGGGGGCTCATCTCTATGGCTACACCTTC.

The chain is built from TRBV7-8 and TRBJ1-1; D remains ambiguous. The CDR3 runs 14 residues. Germline CDR1 is SGHVS and CDR2 is FQNEAQ. Trimming took 4 bases from V and 0 from J, leaving 9 bases between them. CDR3 sequence (DNA): TGTGCCAGCAGCTCCGGACGGTTGAACACTGAAGCTTTCTTT. It encodes CASSSGRLNTEAFF. Supplemented by reference TRBV7-8 and TRBJ1-1, the full variable domain reads GAGVSQSPRYKVAKRGQDVALRCDPISGHVSLFWYQQALGQGPEFLTYFQNEAQLDKSGLPSDRFFAERPEGSVSTLKIQRTQQEDSAVYLCASSSGRLNTEAFFGQGTRLTVV.

The gene calls are TRBV18 and TRBJ1-4; D is unresolved. The germline gives CDR1 KGHSH, CDR2 LQKENI. This CDR3 has 14 amino acids. V was shortened by 3 bases and J by 1 base, with 6 bases between the two germline ends. The CDR3 reads CASSPEVTNEKLFF. The CDR3, as DNA: TGTGCCAGCTCACCGGAGGTAACTAATGAAAAACTGTTTTTT.

This rearrangement joins TRBV2 to TRBJ2-5; a weak D match, TRBD2 (5 bases). The DNA end favors TRBJ2-7, so the J call may be wrong. The CDR3 totals 13 residues. The germline gives CDR1 SNHLY, CDR2 FYNNEI. CDR3 DNA sequence: TGTGCCAGCCGTCCCTCGGGGTCCTACGAGCAGTACTTC. Translation gives CASRPSGSYEQYF.

This chain links TRBV7-2 with TRBJ1-1, with 12 bases aligning to TRBD1. The CDR3 has 16 amino acids. The J segment lost 3 bases and the V segment lost 5 bases, leaving 7 bases of the junction unmatched. Germline V lookup: CDR1 SGHTA, CDR2 FQGNSA. The CDR3 region is CASSTGTGGWDTEAFF. As DNA, the CDR3 is TGTGCCAGCAGCACCGGGACAGGGGGCTGGGACACTGAAGCTTTCTTT.

The V call is TRBV9, the J call TRBJ2-7; 8 bases line up with TRBD1. After removal of 0 bases from V and 3 bases from J, the junction contained 8 bases not matched to a gene. This CDR3 spans 16 amino acids. CDR1 is SGDLS and CDR2 is YYNGEE in the germline V gene. The CDR3 DNA follows: TGTGCCAGCAGCGTAGTGGGGACAGGTGCTGACTACGAGCAGTACTTC. It translates to CASSVVGTGADYEQYF.

This sequence joins TRBV5-4 and TRBJ2-7; TRBD2 matches 12 bases. Looked up from germline, CDR1 is SGHNT and CDR2 is YYREEE (reference sequence). Germline trimming cut 4 bases from V and 4 bases from J; bases unmatched to any gene: 3. CDR3 length: 14 amino acids. The CDR3 reads CASSLAGGGYEQYF. CDR3 nucleotides: TGTGCCAGCAGCCTAGCGGGAGGGGGGTACGAGCAGTACTTC.